The source of this T cell receptor beta chain is a study of blood T cell repertoires in COVID-19. Study-wide background: The United States, Italy and Spain supplied acute and convalescent COVID-19 samples. The analysed material was cDNA or gDNA that came from T cells, B-cell-depleted T cells, or PBMCs.

The V gene's germline CDR1 is SGHTA and CDR2 FQGNSA. Between the trimmed V and J ends, which lost 5 bases and 2 bases, there was a span of 16 bases. CDR3 size: 15 residues. Original processing notes: For nucleated cells, counts were estimated from reference gene primer amplification. This table comes from immunoSEQ multiplex PCR, and its TCRdb copy is limited to in-frame clones, with some not included. The D gene and trimming were derived from the DNA, and the V and J assignments and clone size from that table. The repertoire consists of 40,000 to 55,000 clones, with 65% to 85% occurring once and the leading ten covering about 5.2%. This clone was counted between two and nine times.

Material: peripheral blood. The receptor comes from a human donor in a cohort sampled during active COVID-19. The chain employs TRBV7-2 and TRBJ2-7; D might be TRBD2 (5 bases). The CDR3 sequence is CASSVRVTGAYEQYF. The CDR3 nucleotides are TGTGCCAGCAGCGTTAGGGTGACCGGGGCCTACGAGCAGTACTTC.